The clone carrying this T cell receptor beta chain was observed a handful of times. Antigen: not known. Sample time point: patch test 2, 6 weeks after DPC sensitization. Regarding treatment: therapeutic diphenylcyclopropenone sensitization with weekly scalp DPC. RNA extraction used unfractionated whole blood as the source of total RNA. The data belong to a study of human T cells and chemical hapten exposure. In the library, unique molecular identifiers were attached to individual cDNA molecules. MiXCR, run by TCRdb on the RACE reads, gives a single entry per CDR3 protein. The table has some 89,000 distinct CDR3 sequences, approximately 10% seen once. The study, taken as a whole, reports: Sensitizing with DPC caused no change in TCRs above 1 in 1000 frequency.

The CDR3 is 13 residues long. In germline, CDR1 is MDHEN, CDR2 SYDVKM. The germline V and J ends were trimmed by 1 base and 7 bases, with 8 bases remaining between them. The sample consisted of whole blood, taken in connection with sensitization to the hapten diphenylcyclopropenone (DPC). J is TRBJ2-4 and V is TRBV28; D is ambiguous. The sequence was obtained from a woman aged 30 to 39 with alopecia areata. Some clones in this sample may be carry-over from other donors' samples. The CDR3: CASSLYRANIQYF. CDR3 nucleotides: TGTGCCAGCAGTTTATACCGGGCCAACATTCAGTACTTC.